Listed below are T cell receptor beta chains from one sample, sequenced in a study of blood T cell repertoires in COVID-19. TCRdb's table, derived via immunoSEQ multiplex PCR, lists solely in-frame clones and lacks some. Here the sample spans 300,000 to 450,000 clones, around 87% being singletons. Specimen: peripheral blood. All receptors come from a woman in her sixties or seventies with COVID-19, enrolled during active disease. The CDR3 runs from the conserved cysteine through the conserved F or W. D genes are given only for firm matches. Only part of the rows carry a size: once, few, many, or a class if the clone is expanded.

TRBJ2-7 TRBV5-1 - - CASSKLALHEQYF TGCGCCAGCAGCAAACTAGCCCTCCACGAGCAGTACTTC
TRBJ1-1 TRBV7-9 - TRBD1 CASSLQGATEAFF TGTGCCAGCAGCCTACAGGGGGCGACTGAAGCTTTCTTT
TRBJ2-5 TRBV5-1 - - CASSSGAGQETQYF TGCGCCAGCAGCTCGGGAGCCGGACAAGAGACCCAGTACTTC
TRBJ2-3 TRBV18 - - CASSPEGGTDTQYF TGTGCCAGCTCACCTGAGGGGGGGACAGATACGCAGTATTTT
TRBJ2-1 TRBV11-2 - - CASSRRVGPTGFGMDSYNEQFF TGTGCCAGCAGTCGTAGGGTGGGGCCTACAGGGTTTGGTATGGACTCCTACAATGAGCAGTTCTTC
TRBJ2-7 TRBV20-1 - - CSADRSYEQYF TGCAGTGCTGACAGATCCTACGAGCAGTACTTC
TRBJ1-5 TRBV30 - - CAWSSTGPRIQHF TGTGCCTGGAGCTCTACAGGGCCTCGGATCCAGCATTTT
TRBJ1-5 TRBV2 - - CASRAPGGSNQPQHF TGTGCCAGCCGGGCCCCCGGGGGAAGCAATCAGCCCCAGCATTTT
TRBJ1-3 TRBV18 once - CASSPEFGSGNTIYF TGTGCCAGCTCACCAGAGTTCGGCTCTGGAAACACCATATATTTT
TRBJ2-5 TRBV5-1 - - CASSSIGGGGGETQYF TGCGCCAGCAGCTCGATCGGAGGAGGGGGCGGAGAGACCCAGTACTTC
TRBJ2-5 TRBV3-1/TRBV3-2 - TRBD2 CASESGGAGETQYF TGTGCCAGTGAAAGCGGGGGGGCCGGAGAGACCCAGTACTTC
TRBJ2-2 TRBV19 - - CASSIRTGELFF TGTGCCAGTAGTATCAGAACCGGGGAGCTGTTTTTT
TRBJ2-1 TRBV7-9 once TRBD2 CASSGTGTSGDSYNEQFF TGTGCCAGCAGCGGGACCGGGACTAGCGGTGACTCCTACAATGAGCAGTTCTTC
TRBJ2-5 TRBV21-1 - - CASSGRGGEETQYF TGTGCCAGCAGCGGTAGAGGGGGCGAGGAGACCCAGTACTTC
TRBJ2-2 TRBV9 - TRBD2 CASSVGLAGTGELFF TGTGCCAGCAGCGTGGGACTAGCGGGCACCGGGGAGCTGTTTTTT
TRBJ1-1 TRBV25-1 - - CASSEDLGRGNTEAFF TGTGCCAGCAGTGAGGACCTAGGGAGGGGGAACACTGAAGCTTTCTTT
TRBJ1-6 TRBV30 - - CAWRILGRGSYNSPLHF TGTGCCTGGAGAATTCTGGGCCGGGGGTCCTATAATTCACCCCTCCACTTT